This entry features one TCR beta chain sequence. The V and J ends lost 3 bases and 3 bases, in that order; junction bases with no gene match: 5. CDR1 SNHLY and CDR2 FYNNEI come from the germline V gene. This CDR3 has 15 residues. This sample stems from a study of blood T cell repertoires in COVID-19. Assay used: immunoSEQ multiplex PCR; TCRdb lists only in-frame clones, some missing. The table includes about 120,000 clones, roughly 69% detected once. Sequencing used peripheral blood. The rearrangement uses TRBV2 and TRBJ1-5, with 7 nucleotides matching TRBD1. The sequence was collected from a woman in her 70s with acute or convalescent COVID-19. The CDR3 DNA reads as TGTGCCAGCAGTGATCGTAGGGGGCTCAATCAGCCCCAGCATTTT. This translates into CASSDRRGLNQPQHF.